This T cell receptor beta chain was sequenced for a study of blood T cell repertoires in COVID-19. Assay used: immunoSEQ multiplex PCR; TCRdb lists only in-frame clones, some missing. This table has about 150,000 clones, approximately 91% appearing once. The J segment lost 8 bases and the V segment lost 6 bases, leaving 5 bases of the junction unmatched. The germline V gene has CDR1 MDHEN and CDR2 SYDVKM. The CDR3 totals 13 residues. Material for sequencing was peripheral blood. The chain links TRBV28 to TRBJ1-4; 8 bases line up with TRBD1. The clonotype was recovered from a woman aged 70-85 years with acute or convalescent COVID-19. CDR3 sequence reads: CASSNNRGEKLFF. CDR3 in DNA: TGTGCCAGCAGCAACAACAGGGGGGAAAAACTGTTTTTT.